Following are 20 T cell receptor beta chains from one sample sequenced in a study of T cells after posttransplantation cyclophosphamide. Treatment was busulfan-fludarabine conditioning, a marrow graft, and cyclophosphamide on days +3 and +4. Profiled with immunoSEQ multiplex PCR; TCRdb holds only in-frame clones, not every one. The table lists 8,000 or so clones, 90% of them singletons. Sequenced here: CD4+ T cells sorted from blood, sampled around 1,300 days after allogeneic stem cell transplant with posttransplant cyclophosphamide. Receptor source: a female patient aged 50-65 years who received an allogeneic stem cell transplant from a related donor, was CMV-positive, and had no GVHD. Certain T cells may be donor cells from the graft.

The gene calls are TRBV7-9 and TRBJ1-5; 8 nucleotides align to TRBD1. The CDR3 loop spans 16 amino acids. CDR1 and CDR2 from the germline V gene are SEHNR and FQNEAQ (reference sequence). The J segment lost 0 bases and the V segment lost 6 bases, leaving 7 bases of the junction unmatched. CDR3 sequence: CASSWGTGRSNQPQHF. The CDR3 DNA follows: TGTGCCAGCAGTTGGGGGACAGGCCGTAGCAATCAGCCCCAGCATTTT.

The chain has TRBV19 and TRBJ2-7; D may be TRBD2 (5 bases). The CDR3 consists of 15 residues. Per the germline V gene, CDR1 is LNHDA and CDR2 is SQIVND (reference sequence). The V end was cut by 5 bases, the J end by 3 bases, with 17 bases between. The CDR3 coding sequence is TGTGCCAGTAGTCCCCGGAAGACTACCTTCTACGAGCAGTACTTC. It encodes CASSPRKTTFYEQYF.

The rearrangement uses TRBV5-1 and TRBJ2-5, with 7 bases identical to TRBD2. V dropped 4 bases and J dropped 1; count of bases not matched to a gene: 4. Germline V gene lookup returns CDR1 SGHRS and CDR2 YFSETQ. The CDR3 sequence is 14 residues long. In nucleotides, the CDR3 is TGCGCCAGCAGCGCAACTAGCGCCCAAGAGACCCAGTACTTC. Translation gives CASSATSAQETQYF.

This clone was observed a single time. The chain couples TRBV5-1 to TRBJ2-1, with D possibly TRBD2 on 6 matching bases. CDR3 size: 16 residues. With 4 bases removed from V and 8 bases from J, the gap between germline ends came to 22 bases. CDR1 is SGHRS and CDR2 is YFSETQ in the germline V gene. DNA for the CDR3: TGCGCCAGCAGCCCCTCGGGGGAGGCTCAAGGAGATGAGCAGTTCTTC. This translates into CASSPSGEAQGDEQFF.

J is TRBJ1-1 and V is TRBV19; D is unclear. The CDR3 loop spans 15 amino acids. Germline CDR1 is LNHDA and CDR2 is SQIVND (reference sequence). V was cut by 3 bases and J by 1 base, with 12 bases left in between. The CDR3 protein is CASSMEVAGNTEAFF. The CDR3 bases are TGTGCCAGTAGTATGGAAGTGGCGGGGAACACTGAAGCTTTCTTT.

The chain is built from TRBV20-1 and TRBJ2-7, with TRBD1 matching 7 bases. Germline assignment: CDR1 DFQATT and CDR2 SNEGSKA (reference sequence). Trimming removed 5 bases from V and 5 bases from J; junction bases left unmatched: 3. This CDR3 is built from 11 residues. CDR3 DNA sequence: TGCAGTGCTTACAGGGGCAACGAGCAGTACTTC. This encodes CSAYRGNEQYF.

The V and J genes are TRBV5-6 and TRBJ2-3, with a tentative D call TRBD2 (5 bases). The V gene's germline CDR1 is SGHDT and CDR2 YYEEEE. The CDR3 totals 13 residues. V lost 0 bases to trimming and J lost 4 bases, with 6 bases between them. The CDR3 nucleotides read TGTGCCAGCAGCTTGGCCGGGGCAGATACGCAGTATTTT. Residues: CASSLAGADTQYF. Looking up the rest from reference TRBV5-6 and TRBJ2-3 gives the full variable domain: DAGVTQSPTHLIKTRGQQVTLRCSPKSGHDTVSWYQQALGQGPQFIFQYYEEEERQRGNFPDRFSGHQFPNYSSELNVNALLLGDSALYLCASSLAGADTQYFGPGTRLTVL.

The V call is TRBV14, the J call TRBJ2-5; 10 nucleotides agree with TRBD1. This CDR3 contains 16 residues. CDR1 and CDR2 from the germline V gene are SGHDN and FVKESK. Trimming cost V 3 bases and J 5 bases; bases outside gene matches: 9. The DNA for the CDR3 is TGTGCCAGCAGCCACATAACGACAGGGGGCTGGGAGACCCAGTACTTC. It translates to CASSHITTGGWETQYF.

The chain carries TRBV30 and TRBJ1-1; TRBD1 aligns across 9 bases. V dropped 6 bases and J dropped 4; count of bases not matched to a gene: 3. CDR1 GTSNPN and CDR2 SVGIG come from the germline V gene (reference sequence). The CDR3 has 12 amino acids. Here the CDR3 DNA reads TGTGCCTGCAGACAGGGGGTCACTGAAGCTTTCTTT. Encoded protein: CACRQGVTEAFF.

In DNA, the CDR3 is TGTGCCAGCAGCCAAGTAGGGACAGGGGCGCTTAGCGGATTGTACCAAGAGACCCAGTACTTC. Translating it yields CASSQVGTGALSGLYQETQYF. The V gene is TRBV4-2, the J gene TRBJ2-5; 10 bases align to TRBD1. This CDR3 has 21 residues. V was clipped by 1 base and J by 0 bases; unmatched bases: 17. CDR1 and CDR2 (germline): LGHNA, YNFKEQ.

This chain links TRBV6-5 with TRBJ2-7, with 9 bases matching TRBD1. The V gene's germline CDR1 is MNHEY and CDR2 SVGAGI. V was pared by 6 bases and J by 7 bases, with 10 bases of the junction left unmatched. The CDR3 has 14 residues. Here the CDR3 DNA reads TGTGCCAGCAGATGGACAGGGGCCACGGGGGAGCAGTACTTC. Translated: CASRWTGATGEQYF.

The chain links TRBV10-3 to TRBJ2-3; a possible D gene is TRBD2 (6 bases). The CDR3 length is 14 residues. Trimming left V 9 bases short and J 0 bases short, with 13 bases between. Germline CDR1 reads ENHRY; CDR2 reads SYGVKD. The CDR3 protein is CAMRDSASTDTQYF. In nucleotides, the CDR3 is TGTGCCATGCGGGACTCCGCTAGCACAGATACGCAGTATTTT.

The chain has TRBV28 and TRBJ2-7; TRBD1 aligns across 8 bases. The CDR3 is 14 residues long. CDR1 and CDR2 (germline): MDHEN, SYDVKM. Germline trimming cut 6 bases from V and 4 bases from J; bases unmatched to any gene: 8. CDR3 nucleotides: TGTGCCAGCAGGCCAGGGGGCCCCTTTTACGAGCAGTACTTC. This translates into CASRPGGPFYEQYF.

The chain has TRBV5-8 and TRBJ2-3; D perhaps matches TRBD1 (6 bases). The CDR3 runs to 14 residues. V lost 2 bases and J lost 0, with 7 bases in between. The germline V gene has CDR1 SGHTS and CDR2 YDEGEE. The CDR3 is CASSLQGSTDTQYF. The CDR3 bases are TGTGCCAGCAGCTTACAGGGTAGCACAGATACGCAGTATTTT.

The rearrangement links TRBV7-9 to TRBJ2-5; 8 nucleotides agree with TRBD1. The CDR3 contains 15 residues. Germline V gene lookup returns CDR1 SEHNR and CDR2 FQNEAQ (reference sequence). The V and J ends lost 7 bases and 1 base, in that order; junction bases with no gene match: 8. Here the CDR3 reads CASTRTGQGQETQYF. CDR3 nucleotides: TGTGCCAGCACCCGAACTGGACAGGGCCAAGAGACCCAGTACTTC.

The chain combines TRBV5-4 with TRBJ1-4; a possible D gene is TRBD1 (6 bases). The V and J ends lost 0 bases and 5 bases respectively, with 11 bases between them. The CDR3 contains 15 residues. CDR1 SGHNT and CDR2 YYREEE come from the germline V gene (reference sequence). The CDR3 loop reads CASSLGQGTNEKLFF. In DNA form, the CDR3 reads TGTGCCAGCAGCTTGGGGCAGGGGACGAATGAAAAACTGTTTTTT.

The genes are TRBV11-1 and TRBJ2-5; 8 positions agree with TRBD2. Losses at the gene ends were 4 bases for V and 4 bases for J; bases not matched to a gene: 14. The CDR3 totals 17 residues. The germline CDR1 and CDR2 sequences are SGHAT and FQDESV (reference sequence). CDR3 in DNA: TGTGCCAGCAGCTCCCGTTGGAGCGGGAGCGGGAGAGAGACCCAGTACTTC. This encodes CASSSRWSGSGRETQYF.

The J gene is TRBJ2-2, the V gene TRBV12-5, with D tentatively TRBD2 (5 bases). Germline CDR1 and CDR2: LGHNT and FRNRAP. V lost 0 bases to trimming and J lost 4 bases, with 9 bases between them. The CDR3 extends over 15 amino acids. The CDR3 loop is CASGLVEGSTGELFF. The CDR3 nucleotides are TGTGCTAGTGGTTTGGTAGAGGGAAGCACCGGGGAGCTGTTTTTT.

The rearrangement links TRBV9 to TRBJ2-5, with 7 bases lining up with TRBD2. The V gene end was trimmed by 1 base and the J gene end by 5 bases; junction bases not matched to a gene: 8. The length of the CDR3 is 15 residues. Germline values: CDR1 SGDLS, CDR2 YYNGEE. The chain's CDR3 is CASSVSGGSTETQYF. CDR3 bases: TGTGCCAGCAGCGTAAGTGGCGGGAGTACCGAGACCCAGTACTTC.

The V and J genes are TRBV28 and TRBJ2-2, with a weak D call TRBD2 (5 bases). Germline CDR1 and CDR2: MDHEN and SYDVKM. V was pared by 8 bases and J by 5 bases, with 12 bases between. CDR3 size: 13 residues. The CDR3: CASDRTGTGELFF. The CDR3 DNA reads as TGTGCCAGCGACCGCACGGGAACCGGGGAGCTGTTTTTT.